The following is a T cell receptor (beta chain) sequence with its context. TCRdb itself ran the 5' RACE reads through MiXCR, one entry per CDR3 protein. The sample lists 1.5 million or so distinct CDR3 sequences, under 35% occurring once. This sample is part of a study of identical twins. The germline V gene has CDR1 SNHLY and CDR2 FYNNEI. The CDR3 totals 14 residues. V lost 0 bases and J lost 12, with 15 bases in between. Input material: cord blood. The receptor was isolated from a newborn girl in good health. The chain carries TRBV2 and TRBJ2-1; D might be TRBD1 or TRBD2, each matching 5 bases. CDR3 protein: CASSEARQTGGQFF. CDR3 DNA: TGTGCCAGCAGTGAAGCACGACAGACCGGAGGGCAGTTCTTC. Filled out from reference TRBV2 and TRBJ2-1, the complete variable domain reads EPEVTQTPSHQVTQMGQEVILRCVPISNHLYFYWYRQILGQKVEFLVSFYNNEISEKSEIFDDQFSVERPDGSNFTLKIRSTKLEDSAMYFCASSEARQTGGQFFGPGTRLTVL.